The clone carrying this T cell receptor (beta chain) has at least ten counts. Its antigen remains unknown. These data originate in a study of Graves' ophthalmopathy and Graves' hyperthyroidism. Whole-study results and caveats: Blood samples also showed most expanded thyroid clonotypes exceeding 0.001 frequency.

No progression to ophthalmopathy over 18 months defined stable hyperthyroidism. The V end was cut by 4 bases, the J end by 7 bases, with 4 bases between. Germline CDR1 is KGHDR and CDR2 is SFDVKD. This CDR3 comprises 11 residues. Researchers took RNA transcripts and amplified TCR beta CDR3 regions from them. First-round RT-PCR relied on HTBI primers, and a second-round multiplex PCR came next. TCRdb called the multiplex PCR reads again in MiXCR, with one record for every CDR3 protein. The sample carries a few hundred thousand distinct CDR3 sequences, 15% recorded once. Sequenced: peripheral blood. The chain links TRBV24-1 to TRBJ2-4; the D is unclear. This clonotype originated in a woman aged 18-29 years with stable Graves' hyperthyroidism. The CDR3 nucleotides read TGTGCCACCAGTGACTATAACATTCAGTACTTC. Amino acids: CATSDYNIQYF.